Sequencing of this TCR beta chain was carried out in a study of blood T cell repertoires in COVID-19. With 8 bases removed from V and 7 bases from J, the gap between germline ends came to 12 bases. The CDR3 loop spans 12 amino acids. Per the germline V gene, CDR1 is LNHDA and CDR2 is SQIVND (reference sequence). Some clones are missing from TCRdb's copy, which holds only in-frame ones; the method was immunoSEQ multiplex PCR. This table holds tens of thousands of clones, around 84% found once. The sequencing sample was made of peripheral blood. This chain connects TRBV19 to TRBJ1-5; D is ambiguous. The receptor was isolated from a human donor in a cohort sampled during active COVID-19. The donor label of this sample is uncertain. The CDR3 loop reads CASAVGGQPQHF. In DNA form, the CDR3 reads TGTGCCAGTGCAGTTGGAGGGCAGCCCCAGCATTTT.